What follows is one TCR beta chain and its context. This clone was observed a few times. Its binding antigen is unknown. No much larger clonotype is one base removed from it; base qualities were not supplied. Library method: the immunoSEQ multiplex PCR assay. RNA was extracted from all samples and reverse transcribed into cDNA, which served as template for TCR sequencing. SuperScript III was used to make first-strand cDNA, primed with a 2:1 mix of oligo-dT and random hexamers. A synthetic immune receptor repertoire was used to assess amplification bias, and residual bias was removed computationally. The authors' pipeline ran thus. Raw reads were preprocessed for error removal, and CDR3 was defined according to IMGT conventions as running from the conserved cysteine to phenylalanine. To get clonality, Shannon entropy was normalized by log2 of the number of productive unique TCRs and the result was subtracted from 1. Scalp TCRbeta sequences were cross-referenced with sorted blood CD4 and CD8 repertoires so that the CD4 or CD8 identity of scalp clones could be inferred. Not all clones reach the TCRdb copy of this immuneACCESS table, which keeps in-frame sequences only. Checked studies attribute under half of the gap to unresolved V genes and leave the rest unexplained. From that table come the V and J calls and clone size; the DNA was used to work out D and trimming. The sample yields about 170,000 clones; about 72% were counted once. About an eighth of the sample is held by the ten biggest clonotypes.

The data stem from a study of CD8+ T cells in alopecia areata (dated by TCRdb to about 2018). A note on the overall study: The treated patients, all with moderate-to-severe alopecia areata, were enrolled in an open-label pilot trial of oral tofacitinib given at 5 to 10 mg twice daily. Patients received tofacitinib for 6 to 18 months and were then followed off drug for 6 months to check for delayed response and recurrence. RNA was obtained with the PAXgene miRNA kit for fixed scalp, the miRNeasy kit for PBMCs, and the RNeasy kit for mouse skin. On the human side, TCRbeta sequencing was run on scalp tissue and on sorted CD4+ and CD8+ peripheral blood T cells from healthy controls and from alopecia areata patients with either patchy or totalis/universalis disease. Scalp clonality was compared among normal scalp (n=4), patchy alopecia areata scalp (n=8), and alopecia totalis/universalis scalp (n=8). Biopsies were taken from tofacitinib-treated patients at baseline and at 4 and 24 weeks of treatment, and a later scalp biopsy was taken in several of the tofacitinib-treated patients. To study T cell clonal expansion in alopecia areata, the researchers applied high-throughput TCRbeta sequencing to both the C3H/HeJ mouse model and human patients. TCRbeta CDR3 regions were amplified by immunoSEQ multiplex PCR using 35 Vbeta forward and 13 Jbeta reverse primers.

In light of the paper, this sample's time point label describes: baseline before oral tofacitinib. From alopecia areata patients, peripheral blood was collected along with lesional scalp punch biopsies. PBMCs were isolated by density centrifugation and stained for CD3, CD4 and CD8, and CD4+ and CD8+ T cells were sorted on a FACSAria. Broader findings and caveats from the paper: Lesional scalp, especially in alopecia totalis/universalis, showed higher clonality and more expanded CD8+ clones than normal scalp, suggesting antigenic drive. Shared TCR sequences between patients were less evident than in mice, which may be partly attributable to HLA diversity in the patient population. Unlike mouse skin, which is dominated by gammadelta T cells, normal human skin has resident alphabeta T cells that are also sequenced, and this complicates analysis of the scalp TCR repertoire.

The source of this sequence is a human donor with alopecia areata. The specimen was CD8+ T cells sorted from blood, collected at week 0.

The bases are TGTGCCAGCAGCTTAGTTCTGGGGGCAAGGAACACCGGGGAGCTGTTTTTT. Translated, it gives CASSLVLGARNTGELFF. The rearrangement combines TRBV7-9 with TRBJ2-2; TRBD1 is possibly the D segment (6 matching bases). Trimming costs V 1 base and J 1 base, and their ends lie 13 bases apart. Including cysteine and phenylalanine, the CDR3 has 17 amino acids. Solely the CDR3 DNA is kept, with 51 bases framed from the first base. According to the germline V gene (reference sequence), CDR1 reads SEHNR and CDR2 reads FQNEAQ.